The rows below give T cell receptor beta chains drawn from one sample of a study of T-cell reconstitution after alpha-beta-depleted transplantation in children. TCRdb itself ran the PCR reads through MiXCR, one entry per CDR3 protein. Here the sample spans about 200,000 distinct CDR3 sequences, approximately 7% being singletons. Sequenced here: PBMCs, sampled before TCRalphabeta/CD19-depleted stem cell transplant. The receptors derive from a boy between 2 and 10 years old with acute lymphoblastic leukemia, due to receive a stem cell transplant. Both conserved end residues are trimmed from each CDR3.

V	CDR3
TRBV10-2	ATVEQGRQETQY
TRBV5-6	ASSLVGGRIYEQY
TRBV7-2	ASSTRWTTNTDTQY
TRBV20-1	SASTASSYEQY
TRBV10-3	AISVGLGQPQH
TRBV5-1	ASSITGTSYEQY
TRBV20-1	SALGGPDEQF
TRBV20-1	SARPDRGRPLH
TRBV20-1	SAPYSGVQETQY
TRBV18	ASSGTRQGGDEQY
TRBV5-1	ASSARDRGFAGELF
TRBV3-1	ASSQALHGYT
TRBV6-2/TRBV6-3	ASSYSAVAAYNEQF
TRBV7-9	ASSFPPRGAF
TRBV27	ASQPAGTVTGELF
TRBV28	ASSWQGSTGELF
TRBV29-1	SLGVSDGYT
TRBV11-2	ASSLRRNNEQF
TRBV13	AARTGGKGYT
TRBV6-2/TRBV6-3	ASSEVGQNIQY
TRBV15	ATSGRQGATDTQY
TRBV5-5	ASSSGLAGANTGELF
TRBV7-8	ASSRTSGATLNSYEQY
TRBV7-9	ASSGSANTEAF
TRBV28	ASSQTGDRTDTQY
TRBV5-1	ASSPRQGTSVRNTQY
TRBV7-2	ASSLTGEAGNTIY
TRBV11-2	ASSLTQGSYEQY
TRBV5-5	ASSLRWAPYNEQF
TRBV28	ASSNDRGNEQF
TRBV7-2	ASSLTLVGGDEQF
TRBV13	ASTPYRNTEAF
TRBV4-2	ASSQESLKGPYSYEQY
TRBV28	ASFETAGGEGYT
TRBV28	ASSSNSGSTDTQY
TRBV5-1	ASSLDRGRQYGYT
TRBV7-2	ASSLGVRASDTEAF
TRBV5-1	ASSPGQSNSPLH
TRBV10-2	GSNPGGTQY
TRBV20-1	SLKLGGSTDTQY
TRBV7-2	ASSRSGGGSHEQF
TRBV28	ASSPLPTLGEGYEQY
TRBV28	ASSLGTGAYEQY
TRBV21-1	ASSKPGPWWYGYT
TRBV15	ATSRDQARELF